The present TCR beta chain was sequenced within a study of PD-L1 blockade in urothelial cancer. Study context: About 85% of the roughly 30 patients were males with bladder-origin urothelial cancer. At 3 weeks after treatment start (second dose) and again at 6 weeks, blood was analyzed. There were a median of around 140,000 T cells in blood samples.

The ends were cut back, 5 bases at V and 0 bases at J, with 10 bases in the middle. The CDR3 runs 15 residues. CDR1 and CDR2 from the germline V gene are SEHNR and FQNEAQ (reference sequence). Profiled with immunoSEQ multiplex PCR; TCRdb holds only in-frame clones, not every one. The sample includes about 43,000 clones, roughly 85% seen only once; the top ten take approximately 15%. The time point denotes: peripheral blood 6 weeks after treatment start. The chain uses TRBV7-9 and TRBJ1-4; tentatively, D is TRBD1 (5 bases). The source material was PBMCs, sampled around atezolizumab (anti-PD-L1) treatment. This receptor was taken from a man aged 60 to 75 with urothelial cancer. CDR3 region: CASSLGTATNEKLFF. CDR3 DNA sequence: TGTGCCAGCAGCCTAGGGACTGCAACTAATGAAAAACTGTTTTTT. The entire variable domain, with the rest obtained from reference TRBV7-9 and TRBJ1-4, is as follows: DTGVSQNPRHKITKRGQNVTFRCDPISEHNRLYWYRQTLGQGPEFLTYFQNEAQLEKSRLLSDRFSAERPKGSFSTLEIQRTEQGDSAMYLCASSLGTATNEKLFFGSGTQLSVL.